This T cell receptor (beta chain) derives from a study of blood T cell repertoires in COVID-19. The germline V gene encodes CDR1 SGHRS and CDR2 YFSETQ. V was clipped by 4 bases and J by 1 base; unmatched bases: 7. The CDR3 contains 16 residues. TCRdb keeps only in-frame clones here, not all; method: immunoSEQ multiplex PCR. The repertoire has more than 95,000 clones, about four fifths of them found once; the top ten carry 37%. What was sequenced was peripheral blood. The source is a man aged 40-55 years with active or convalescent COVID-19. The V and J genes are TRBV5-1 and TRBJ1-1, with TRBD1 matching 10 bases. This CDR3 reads CASSQGQGYWNTEAFF. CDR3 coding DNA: TGCGCCAGCAGCCAGGGACAGGGGTATTGGAACACTGAAGCTTTCTTT.